One sample yielded the 26 T cell receptor beta chains listed below, sequenced in a study of T cell repertoires in cytomegalovirus infection. Antigens of these TCRs are unknown. One entry per CDR3 protein, called by TCRdb with MiXCR from the reads. There are roughly 500,000 distinct CDR3 sequences in the sample; approximately 40% occur only once, and just under 45% lies in the top ten. Specimen: cultured PBMCs, collected from culture after CMV antigen stimulation. The receptors originated from a human donor in good health (CMV status not recorded). Some clones in this sample may be carry-over from other donors' samples.

This chain connects TRBV7-6 to TRBJ2-3, with D tentatively TRBD1 or TRBD2 (5 bases each). Trimming removed 5 bases at V and 11 bases at J, with 14 bases between. This CDR3 contains 12 residues. CDR1 is SGHVS, CDR2 FNYEAQ, per germline. As DNA, the CDR3 is TGTGCCAGCAGCCTTGGGGACGTTTGGCAGTATTTT. This translates into CASSLGDVWQYF.

The CDR3 DNA reads as TGTGCCAGCAGCCAAATCCCCGCAAGGCGGAGCACAGATACGCAGTATTTT. It codes for CASSQIPARRSTDTQYF. The chain has TRBV3-1 and TRBJ2-3; D remains ambiguous. The CDR3 has 17 amino acids. Germline assignment: CDR1 LGHDT and CDR2 YNNKEL (reference sequence). Trimming took 2 bases from V and 0 from J, leaving 15 bases between them.

The chain recombines TRBV6-6 with TRBJ1-2; no clear D. CDR3 length: 13 residues. In germline, CDR1 is MNHNY, CDR2 SVGAGI (reference sequence). With 5 bases removed from V and 2 bases from J, the gap between germline ends came to 9 bases. The CDR3 nucleotides are TGTGCCAGCAGTGTGCTCCTGAACTATGGCTACACCTTC. It encodes CASSVLLNYGYTF.

This clonotype was observed a handful of times. The V and J genes are TRBV7-2 and TRBJ1-5, with TRBD1 as a possible D gene (5 bases). Germline V gives CDR1 SGHTA, CDR2 FQGNSA. The CDR3 sequence is 14 residues long. V lost 5 bases and J lost 0, with 8 bases in between. CDR3 sequence: CASSRDGSNQPQHF. CDR3 DNA sequence: TGTGCCAGCAGCCGGGACGGTAGCAATCAGCCCCAGCATTTT.

The chain carries TRBV7-2 and TRBJ1-6, with D unclear. Trimming shortened V by 5 bases and J by 7 bases, and 9 bases separated the two germline ends. CDR3 length: 13 residues. Germline CDR1 is SGHTA and CDR2 is FQGNSA. As DNA, the CDR3 is TGTGCCAGCAGCCCCGAGTCGAATTCACCCCTCCACTTT. Its protein product is CASSPESNSPLHF.

This clonotype was recorded only once. This chain connects TRBV6-2 or TRBV6-3 to TRBJ2-5; 8 bases match TRBD2. CDR1 and CDR2 from the germline V gene are MNHEY and SVGEGT. J lost 0 bases, V lost 2 bases, and 8 bases had no gene match. This CDR3 comprises 17 residues. The DNA for the CDR3 is TGTGCCAGCAGTTACGGGAGACTAGCGCAGTACCAAGAGACCCAGTACTTC. It yields the protein CASSYGRLAQYQETQYF.

This clonotype has only a few counts. The chain uses TRBV29-1 and TRBJ2-5, with 8 bases aligning to TRBD1. V gave up 7 bases and J gave up 5 bases; unmatched junction bases: 6. The CDR3 length is 12 residues. CDR1 and CDR2 from the germline V gene are SQVTM and ANQGSEA. CDR3 DNA sequence: TGCAGCGGCCAGGGGGCGGGGGAGACCCAGTACTTC. It encodes CSGQGAGETQYF. Filled out from reference TRBV29-1 and TRBJ2-5, the complete variable domain reads SAVISQKPSRDICQRGTSLTIQCQVDSQVTMMFWYRQQPGQSLTLIATANQGSEATYESGFVIDKFPISRPNLTFSTLTVSNMSPEDSSIYLCSGQGAGETQYFGPGTRLLVL.

This clonotype appeared a few times. The rearrangement links TRBV7-8 to TRBJ2-7, with 7 bases fitting TRBD1. Germline CDR1 and CDR2: SGHVS and FQNEAQ. The CDR3 extends over 13 amino acids. The V and J ends lost 4 bases and 5 bases, in that order; junction bases with no gene match: 5. The CDR3 loop reads CASSSTGANEQYF. The CDR3 DNA reads TGTGCCAGCAGCTCCACAGGGGCAAACGAGCAGTACTTC. Supplemented by reference TRBV7-8 and TRBJ2-7, the full variable domain reads GAGVSQSPRYKVAKRGQDVALRCDPISGHVSLFWYQQALGQGPEFLTYFQNEAQLDKSGLPSDRFFAERPEGSVSTLKIQRTQQEDSAVYLCASSSTGANEQYFGPGTRLTVT.

The CDR3 sequence: CASSFATGTHKETQYF. The CDR3 coding sequence is TGTGCCAGCAGTTTTGCAACCGGGACACATAAAGAGACCCAGTACTTC. The V call is TRBV7-9, the J call TRBJ2-5; the D gene is possibly TRBD1 (6 bases). Germline V lookup: CDR1 SEHNR, CDR2 FQNEAQ (reference sequence). The CDR3 is 16 residues long. Between the trimmed V and J ends, which lost 6 bases and 3 bases, there was a span of 20 bases.

This clonotype occurred many times. This chain uses TRBV7-2 with TRBJ2-3, with 13 nucleotides matching TRBD2. The germline V gene encodes CDR1 SGHTA and CDR2 FQGNSA. CDR3 length: 16 amino acids. Trimming removed 5 bases from V and 4 bases from J; junction bases left unmatched: 6. The CDR3 sequence: CASSILAGGPADTQYF. DNA for the CDR3: TGTGCCAGCAGCATACTAGCGGGGGGGCCGGCAGATACGCAGTATTTT.

CDR3 in amino acids: CASSITPGQSFALHF. Here the CDR3 DNA reads TGTGCCAGCAGCATCACCCCTGGACAGTCCTTCGCCCTCCACTTT. The V and J genes are TRBV7-2 and TRBJ1-6; TRBD1 might be the D (6 bases). The CDR3 runs 15 residues. V gave up 5 bases and J gave up 14 bases, with 22 bases separating them. Germline assignment: CDR1 SGHTA and CDR2 FQGNSA.

This clonotype turned up a few times. V usage is TRBV7-8 and J usage is TRBJ2-2; 13 bases align to TRBD2. Per germline, CDR1 SGHVS and CDR2 FQNEAQ. The CDR3 contains 17 residues. V shed 5 bases, J shed 6 bases, and the junction held 9 bases outside the gene matches. For the CDR3, the DNA is TGTGCCAGCAGCACTAGCGGGGGGGTACTGTCGGCCGGGGAGCTGTTTTTT. Protein: CASSTSGGVLSAGELFF.

The chain uses TRBV4-2 and TRBJ2-7; 9 bases align to TRBD1. Germline values: CDR1 LGHNA, CDR2 YNFKEQ. V lost 0 bases and J lost 4; bases outside the gene matches: 7. CDR3 length: 16 residues. CDR3 residues: CASSQDLGTGRYEQYF. CDR3 coding DNA: TGTGCCAGCAGCCAAGATCTTGGGACAGGGAGGTACGAGCAGTACTTC.

In its sample, this clonotype was seen a few times. The chain recombines TRBV27 with TRBJ1-1; possibly TRBD1 for D (6 bases). The CDR3 loop spans 13 amino acids. Germline V gene data show CDR1 as MNHEY and CDR2 as SMNVEV (reference sequence). The V end lost 6 bases, the J end lost 3 bases, and 11 bases lay between the germline ends. CDR3 in amino acids: CASRDSHYTEAFF. The CDR3 nucleotides read TGTGCCAGCAGGGACAGCCATTACACTGAAGCTTTCTTT.

This clonotype was counted at least ten times. This chain joins TRBV7-2 and TRBJ1-2; no definite D call. The germline V gene has CDR1 SGHTA and CDR2 FQGNSA. This CDR3 is built from 14 residues. V was shortened by 3 bases and J by 6 bases, with 14 bases between the two germline ends. In nucleotides, the CDR3 is TGTGCCAGCAGCTTTGCCGGGGTAGGGAATGGCTACACCTTC. Protein product: CASSFAGVGNGYTF.

This clonotype was seen a handful of times. This chain uses TRBV7-8 with TRBJ2-2; the match to TRBD1 covers 7 bases. Germline CDR1 SGHVS, CDR2 FQNEAQ. CDR3 length equals 15 residues. Trimming at V came to 5 bases and at J to 3 bases, leaving 6 bases not matched to a gene. CDR3 protein: CASSPRTGDTGELFF. The DNA of the CDR3 is TGTGCCAGCAGCCCCCGGACAGGTGACACCGGGGAGCTGTTTTTT. The full variable domain, in which reference TRBV7-8 and TRBJ2-2 provide the parts outside the CDR3, is GAGVSQSPRYKVAKRGQDVALRCDPISGHVSLFWYQQALGQGPEFLTYFQNEAQLDKSGLPSDRFFAERPEGSVSTLKIQRTQQEDSAVYLCASSPRTGDTGELFFGEGSRLTVL.

The genes are TRBV12-3 or TRBV12-4 and TRBJ2-3, with 10 bases lining up with TRBD2. V was clipped by 4 bases and J by 6 bases; unmatched bases: 7. The CDR3 consists of 15 residues. The CDR3 here is CASSSPSGGSDTQYF. As DNA, the CDR3 is TGTGCCAGCAGTTCGCCTAGCGGGGGATCGGATACGCAGTATTTT.

This clonotype was counted a few times. This sequence joins TRBV12-3 or TRBV12-4 and TRBJ1-1, with 9 bases fitting TRBD1. V lost 7 bases to trimming and J lost 3 bases; unmatched junction nucleotides: 6. The CDR3 is 14 amino acids. The CDR3 sequence: CASTDRGRDTEAFF. In DNA form, the CDR3 reads TGTGCCAGCACCGACAGGGGGAGGGACACTGAAGCTTTCTTT.

The CDR3 sequence is CASSSAGVRYEQYF. In DNA form, the CDR3 reads TGTGCCAGCAGTTCGGCGGGAGTACGGTACGAGCAGTACTTC. This rearrangement joins TRBV12-3 or TRBV12-4 to TRBJ2-7, with 7 positions matching TRBD2. The CDR3 covers 14 residues. The trim removed 4 bases at V and 4 bases at J, leaving 7 bases unmatched.

The V gene is TRBV20-1, the J gene TRBJ1-5, with D perhaps TRBD1 (5 bases). The V gene's germline CDR1 is DFQATT and CDR2 SNEGSKA (reference sequence). The V end lost 2 bases, the J end lost 1 base, and 9 bases lay between the germline ends. This CDR3 contains 14 residues. CDR3: CSARPWGSNQPQHF. The DNA for the CDR3 is TGCAGTGCTAGACCGTGGGGGAGCAATCAGCCCCAGCATTTT.

This chain links TRBV18 with TRBJ2-7, with D tentatively TRBD2 (6 bases). CDR1 and CDR2 from the germline V gene are KGHSH and LQKENI. This CDR3 has 13 amino acids. V was cut by 10 bases and J by 1 base, with 14 bases left in between. The CDR3 region has the DNA TGTGCCACTCTAGCGAGCGGTTCCTACGAGCAGTACTTC. Its protein is CATLASGSYEQYF.

This clonotype has just a few counts. V and J are TRBV7-2 and TRBJ2-3; weak D call: TRBD2 (7 bases). Germline CDR1 SGHTA, CDR2 FQGNSA. This CDR3 is built from 15 residues. V lost 5 bases and J 10 bases, leaving 22 bases between the germline ends. The CDR3 reads CASSAGGRKSGSQYF. CDR3 nucleotides: TGTGCCAGCAGCGCCGGGGGGCGGAAGAGCGGATCGCAGTATTTT.

The chain recombines TRBV5-1 with TRBJ2-7, with 8 bases aligning to TRBD2. The V gene's germline CDR1 is SGHRS and CDR2 YFSETQ. The ends lost 4 bases at V and 7 bases at J; junction bases unmatched: 13. CDR3 size: 15 residues. Here the CDR3 reads CASSLRAGEVGEQYF. The DNA for the CDR3 is TGCGCCAGCAGCCTGCGAGCGGGAGAAGTGGGTGAGCAGTACTTC.

This CDR3 reads CASSRSGRAGNEQFF. In DNA, the CDR3 is TGTGCCAGCAGTCGGAGCGGGAGGGCCGGCAATGAGCAGTTCTTC. V is TRBV6-8 and J is TRBJ2-1; TRBD2 matches 10 bases. V trimming: 5 bases; J trimming: 6 bases; junction bases outside the gene matches: 7. The CDR3 sequence is 15 residues long. CDR1 and CDR2 (germline): MNHGY, SAAAGT.

The chain is built from TRBV20-1 and TRBJ2-1; D unresolved. Germline lookup yields CDR1 DFQATT and CDR2 SNEGSKA (reference sequence). The CDR3 is 15 residues long. V was shortened by 6 bases and J by 0 bases, with 15 bases between the two germline ends. The CDR3 is CSARTVLSSYNEQFF. CDR3 nucleotide sequence: TGCAGTGCCAGAACGGTTTTGAGCTCCTACAATGAGCAGTTCTTC.

This clonotype was counted only a few times. V usage is TRBV7-8 and J usage is TRBJ2-5; 7 positions match TRBD1. Germline lookup yields CDR1 SGHVS and CDR2 FQNEAQ. The trim removed 4 bases at V and 1 base at J, leaving 6 bases unmatched. This CDR3 region has 15 residues. CDR3 region: CASSYRGASQETQYF. The CDR3 nucleotides read TGTGCCAGCAGCTACAGGGGCGCGTCCCAAGAGACCCAGTACTTC.